The clone carrying this T cell receptor beta chain came up a few times. This CDR3 spans 14 amino acids. The data derive from a study of cytomegalovirus exposure and HLA in healthy donors. 60 Vbeta and 13 Jbeta primers were used in PCR. Profiling relied on immunoSEQ multiplex PCR, and the TCRdb table lists in-frame clones only, not all of them. The repertoire holds over 100,000 clones, about 75% seen once, with approximately 12% in the top ten. The chain is built from TRBV12-1 and TRBJ1-5; the tabulated D call, TRBD1, remains unverified against the DNA. TRBV12-1 is shown as a pseudogene. This clonotype originated in a woman aged 40 to 50 in good health and CMV-seropositive. Sequenced sample: PBMCs. The CDR3 reads CASSFTGGNQPQHF. CDR3 in DNA: TGTGCCAGCAGCTTTACAGGGGGCAATCAGCCCCAGCATTTT.